One sample yielded the 21 T cell receptor beta chains listed below, sequenced in a study of CD8 T cells in Susac syndrome. Random hexamers served to reverse transcribe roughly 0.5 to 1 ug RNA. TCRdb recomputed calls from the immunoSEQ multiplex PCR reads with MiXCR, one row per CDR3 protein. The sample contains 150,000 to 160,000 distinct CDR3 sequences, approximately 93% of which appear only once. What was sequenced was CD8+ T cells from PBMCs. The receptors originated from a human donor with multiple sclerosis.

This clonotype was detected only once. The rearrangement joins TRBV7-9 to TRBJ2-6, with D perhaps matching TRBD2 (5 bases). V lost 5 bases, J lost 0 bases, and 17 bases lay in between. Germline V lookup: CDR1 SEHNR, CDR2 FQNEAQ (reference sequence). The CDR3 runs 18 residues. CDR3 coding DNA: TGTGCCAGCAGCGGAAGACGGGATTCTAGCTCTGGGGCCAACGTCCTGACTTTC. Its translation is CASSGRRDSSSGANVLTF.

This chain connects TRBV7-9 to TRBJ1-2; D not resolved. The V gene's germline CDR1 is SEHNR and CDR2 FQNEAQ (reference sequence). Trimming shortened V by 0 bases and J by 6 bases, and 8 bases separated the two germline ends. The CDR3 sequence is 13 residues long. CDR3 DNA sequence: TGTGCCAGCAGCTTAGCTACTACGGATGGCTACACCTTC. Its protein is CASSLATTDGYTF.

The chain's CDR3 is CSVEGQGAESFTGELFF. CDR3 nucleotide sequence: TGCAGCGTTGAAGGTCAGGGGGCGGAGAGTTTCACCGGGGAGCTGTTTTTT. The chain recombines TRBV29-1 with TRBJ2-2; the match to TRBD1 covers 8 bases. V was pared by 1 base and J by 4 bases, with 11 bases of the junction left unmatched. The CDR3 runs to 17 residues. Germline V lookup: CDR1 SQVTM, CDR2 ANQGSEA.

Here the CDR3 reads CSVRAEGPSYGYTF. CDR3 nucleotides: TGCAGCGTGCGGGCTGAGGGGCCGTCATATGGCTACACCTTC. The chain employs TRBV29-1 and TRBJ1-2; tentatively, D is TRBD1 (5 bases). Trimming shortened V by 6 bases and J by 5 bases, and 19 bases separated the two germline ends. Per germline, CDR1 SQVTM and CDR2 ANQGSEA. The CDR3 is made up of 14 amino acids.

The gene calls are TRBV27 and TRBJ1-3; D gene unclear. Germline V lookup: CDR1 MNHEY, CDR2 SMNVEV (reference sequence). The V and J ends lost 2 bases and 2 bases respectively, with 4 bases between them. The CDR3 covers 13 residues. The CDR3 protein is CASSLSTGNTIYF. The CDR3 region has the DNA TGTGCCAGCAGTTTAAGCACTGGAAACACCATATATTTT.

The chain combines TRBV29-1 with TRBJ1-2; D is possibly TRBD1 (5 bases). The CDR3 is 21 residues long. Looked up from germline, CDR1 is SQVTM and CDR2 is ANQGSEA. The V and J ends lost 0 bases and 5 bases respectively, with 34 bases between them. CDR3 DNA sequence: TGCAGCGTTGAAGACAGGGACCCCCAACCGGTATTCGCTACCCACCCATATGGCTACACCTTC. Residues: CSVEDRDPQPVFATHPYGYTF.

J is TRBJ2-1 and V is TRBV11-1; 8 nucleotides align to TRBD2. The CDR3 is 13 residues long. In germline, CDR1 is SGHAT, CDR2 FQDESV (reference sequence). The trim removed 1 base at V and 10 bases at J, leaving 3 bases unmatched. The CDR3 sequence is CASSLGGLGEQFF. In DNA form, the CDR3 reads TGTGCCAGCAGCTTAGGGGGACTAGGGGAGCAGTTCTTC.

This clonotype was recorded only once. The CDR3, as DNA: TGTGCCAGCAGCGACCCCGAGCGGGCAAACACCGGGGAGCTGTTTTTT. Translation gives CASSDPERANTGELFF. The chain uses TRBV7-9 and TRBJ2-2; the D gene is possibly TRBD2 (6 bases). V lost 5 bases and J lost 2, with 15 bases in between. This CDR3 has 16 amino acids. Looked up from germline, CDR1 is SEHNR and CDR2 is FQNEAQ (reference sequence).

The rearrangement uses TRBV3-1 and TRBJ2-6, with D perhaps assigned TRBD1 or TRBD2 (6 bases each). V gave up 0 bases and J gave up 8 bases, with 32 bases separating them. Germline V gene data show CDR1 as LGHDT and CDR2 as YNNKEL (reference sequence). The CDR3 consists of 22 residues. DNA for the CDR3: TGTGCCAGCAGCCAAGAGGAAAGTTCAAACACAGGGAGGTGGATAGGTTCCAACGTCCTGACTTTC. It specifies CASSQEESSNTGRWIGSNVLTF.

This clonotype has just a few counts. The gene calls are TRBV6-2 or TRBV6-3 and TRBJ2-1; D gene uncertain. Per the germline V gene, CDR1 is MNHEY and CDR2 is SVGEGT. V lost 0 bases, J lost 6 bases, and 3 bases lay in between. The CDR3 has 12 amino acids. The CDR3 DNA reads as TGTGCCAGCAGTTACTCGGGCAATGAGCAGTTCTTC. This encodes CASSYSGNEQFF.

This clonotype was counted between two and nine times. This chain's CDR3 is CASSPGRPYEQYF. Here the CDR3 DNA reads TGTGCCAGCAGTCCAGGGCGACCCTACGAGCAGTACTTC. This chain connects TRBV6-2 or TRBV6-3 to TRBJ2-7, with a tentative D call TRBD1 (5 bases). The V end lost 5 bases, the J end lost 2 bases, and 10 bases lay between the germline ends. This CDR3 is built from 13 residues. Germline V lookup: CDR1 MNHEY, CDR2 SVGEGT.

The rearrangement joins TRBV14 to TRBJ1-2, with D possibly matching TRBD1 (6 bases). Germline CDR1 is SGHDN and CDR2 is FVKESK. The CDR3 totals 15 residues. Trimming removed 0 bases from V and 3 bases from J, with 11 bases in between. The CDR3 spells CASSQDSRGHYGYTF. CDR3 nucleotide sequence: TGTGCCAGCAGCCAAGATAGCAGGGGCCACTATGGCTACACCTTC.

The rearrangement links TRBV6-1 to TRBJ2-2; D is unclear. V lost 0 bases and J lost 5, with 13 bases in between. The CDR3 runs to 16 residues. The germline V gene has CDR1 MNHNS and CDR2 SASEGT. The CDR3 DNA reads as TGTGCCAGCAGTGAAGCGAGCGTTTGGGGAACCGGGGAGCTGTTTTTT. Amino acid sequence: CASSEASVWGTGELFF.

The chain uses TRBV4-1 and TRBJ1-2, with a possible D match to TRBD1 (6 bases). Germline assignment: CDR1 MGHRA and CDR2 YSYEKL. The ends were cut back, 1 base at V and 2 bases at J, with 11 bases in the middle. The CDR3 loop spans 15 amino acids. The DNA for the CDR3 is TGCGCCAGCAGCCAAGCGACAGGTATCAACTATGGCTACACCTTC. It is translated as CASSQATGINYGYTF.

This clonotype came up once. The rearrangement links TRBV9 to TRBJ1-2; maybe TRBD1 (5 bases). The CDR3 has 12 amino acids. Germline CDR1 is SGDLS and CDR2 is YYNGEE. Trimming stripped 3 bases from V and 5 bases from J, with 8 bases between. This chain's CDR3 is CASSADTYGYTF. Here the CDR3 DNA reads TGTGCCAGCAGCGCGGACACGTATGGCTACACCTTC.

J is TRBJ1-2 and V is TRBV27; D is possibly TRBD1 (5 bases). Germline assignment: CDR1 MNHEY and CDR2 SMNVEV (reference sequence). The CDR3 length is 13 residues. The ends were cut back, 5 bases at V and 8 bases at J, with 15 bases in the middle. CDR3 amino acids: CASSESGGLGYTF. CDR3 nucleotides: TGTGCCAGCAGTGAGTCGGGGGGACTGGGCTACACCTTC.

The genes are TRBV7-9 and TRBJ2-5; D tentatively fits TRBD1 or TRBD2 (5 bases each). The germline V and J ends were trimmed by 7 bases and 5 bases, with 8 bases remaining between them. Looked up from germline, CDR1 is SEHNR and CDR2 is FQNEAQ (reference sequence). This CDR3 has 11 amino acids. The CDR3: CASTGLETQYF. CDR3 nucleotide sequence: TGTGCCAGCACGGGGCTGGAGACCCAGTACTTC.

This sequence joins TRBV5-1 and TRBJ2-5, with TRBD2 as a possible D gene (5 bases). This CDR3 has 16 amino acids. V was clipped by 4 bases and J by 2 bases, with 18 bases between them. CDR1 and CDR2 (germline): SGHRS, YFSETQ. CDR3: CASSNTGIKPQETQYF. Written as DNA, the CDR3 is TGCGCCAGCAGCAACACCGGGATTAAACCTCAAGAGACCCAGTACTTC.

The chain links TRBV9 to TRBJ2-2; 8 positions match TRBD2. This CDR3 is built from 17 residues. V gave up 3 bases and J gave up 0 bases; unmatched junction bases: 7. Germline CDR1 reads SGDLS; CDR2 reads YYNGEE. The CDR3 protein is CASSDSRTSPNTGELFF. The CDR3 nucleotides read TGTGCCAGCAGCGATTCTCGGACTAGCCCGAACACCGGGGAGCTGTTTTTT.

V gene TRBV30 combines with J gene TRBJ1-1; TRBD1 is a possible D gene (5 bases). This CDR3 spans 11 amino acids. Trimming took off 7 bases at V and 7 bases at J, with 13 bases between the two ends. Germline V gene data show CDR1 as GTSNPN and CDR2 as SVGIG (reference sequence). The CDR3 sequence: CASTWGIEAFF. DNA of the CDR3: TGTGCCTCTACATGGGGGATTGAAGCTTTCTTT.

The V and J genes are TRBV15 and TRBJ1-5; D unresolved. The CDR3 is 15 amino acids. V lost 5 bases to trimming and J lost 3 bases, with 14 bases between them. The germline gives CDR1 LNHNV, CDR2 YYDKDF (reference sequence). CDR3 in DNA: TGTGCCACCAGCTTGCGGACTGGGGACAATCAGCCCCAGCATTTT. Protein product: CATSLRTGDNQPQHF.